This TCR beta chain was sequenced in a study of CD8+ T cells in alopecia areata (dated by TCRdb to 2016 to 2019). With regard to the full study: The treated patients, all with moderate-to-severe alopecia areata, were enrolled in an open-label pilot trial of oral tofacitinib given at 5 to 10 mg twice daily. Biopsies were taken from tofacitinib-treated patients at baseline and again at 4 and 24 weeks into treatment, and several of those patients also had a later scalp biopsy. TCRbeta CDR3 regions were amplified by immunoSEQ multiplex PCR with 35 Vbeta forward and 13 Jbeta reverse primers. To study T cell clonal expansion in alopecia areata, the researchers applied high-throughput TCRbeta sequencing to both the C3H/HeJ mouse model and human patients. Scalp clonality was compared among normal scalp (n=4), patchy alopecia areata scalp (n=8), and alopecia totalis/universalis scalp (n=8). In humans, TCRbeta sequencing was performed on scalp tissue and on sorted CD4+ and CD8+ peripheral blood T cells from healthy controls and from patients with patchy or totalis/universalis alopecia areata. Tofacitinib was given for 6 to 18 months, followed by 6 months of follow-up off drug to assess delayed response and recurrence. RNA was extracted with the PAXgene miRNA kit for fixed scalp, the miRNeasy kit for PBMCs, and the RNeasy kit for mouse skin.

Lesional scalp punch biopsies and peripheral blood were collected from alopecia areata patients. After PBMCs were isolated by density centrifugation and stained for CD3, CD4 and CD8, a FACSAria was used to sort CD4+ and CD8+ T cells. Receptor libraries were prepared by the immunoSEQ multiplex PCR assay. RNA was extracted from all samples and reverse transcribed into cDNA, which served as template for TCR sequencing. SuperScript III was used to make first-strand cDNA, primed with a 2:1 mix of oligo-dT and random hexamers. A synthetic immune receptor repertoire was used to assess amplification bias, and residual bias was removed computationally. Per the original workflow: Raw reads were preprocessed to remove errors, and CDR3 was defined by IMGT conventions from the conserved cysteine to phenylalanine. Clonality was computed as 1 minus the Shannon entropy, with the entropy normalized by log2 of the number of productive unique TCRs. Whether each scalp clone was CD4 or CD8 was inferred by checking scalp TCRbeta sequences against the CD4 and CD8 repertoires from sorted blood. In TCRdb, the immuneACCESS table is reduced to in-frame sequences with V and J assigned. These tables do not hold every clone; where another copy was compared, an unresolved V gene accounts for under half, and the others remain unexplained. That table gives V, J and clone size, and the DNA gave D and trimming. Present in this sample are about 97,000 clones, more than 35% of which were seen just once. Roughly 1.3% of the sample is held by the ten biggest clonotypes.

Details on this clone: It has no known antigen specificity. One base away there is no much larger clone; base qualities are not given.

Overall results and qualifications from the work: Compared with normal scalp, lesional scalp, particularly in alopecia totalis/universalis, had higher clonality and more expanded CD8+ clones, which suggests antigenic drive. TCR sequences shared between patients were less clear than in mice, possibly partly because of HLA diversity in the patient population. Unlike mouse skin, which is dominated by gammadelta T cells, normal human skin has resident alphabeta T cells that are also sequenced, and this complicates analysis of the scalp TCR repertoire.

Relative to germline, V is 6 bases shorter and J is 1 base shorter, with 12 bases between their ends. Sequences MNHNS (CDR1) and SASEGT (CDR2) are obtained from the germline V gene. The CDR3 starts with the cysteine, ends with the phenylalanine, and has 14 residues. The DNA shown is the 42-base CDR3, in frame from base 1. The chain links TRBV6-1 with TRBJ1-1; a tentative D match to TRBD1 spans 5 bases. Sequencing was carried out using CD4+ T cells sorted from blood. The TCR sequence derives from a human donor with alopecia areata. CDR3 reads: CASRIGGRNTEAFF. Read as DNA, the sequence is TGTGCCAGCAGGATCGGGGGAAGGAACACTGAAGCTTTCTTT.